Listed below are T cell receptor beta chains from one sample, sequenced in a study. TCRdb independently ran MiXCR on the RT-PCR reads; one entry per CDR3 protein. The sample yields 650,000 to 800,000 distinct CDR3 sequences, over 12% seen once. Sequenced: memory CD4+ T cells from blood. The receptors come from a female donor in good health, serving as a healthy control. Both conserved end residues are part of each CDR3. The order of the fields is V gene, clone size, J gene, CDR3 length, CDR3 protein. Expanded clones get a size class; other rows say once, few or many, or leave the size out.

>TRBV9|few|TRBJ1-6|12
CASSNGNSPLHF
>TRBV2|few|TRBJ2-2|15
CASSARTGSTGELFF
>TRBV5-6|few|TRBJ2-2|15
CASSPPTRATGELFF
>TRBV29-1|few|TRBJ2-1|13
CSGTLGGYNEQFF
>TRBV6-1|-|TRBJ1-1|15
CASSEAGRANTEAFF
>TRBV7-2|-|TRBJ2-2|15
CASSVQGWGTGELFF
>TRBV5-1|few|TRBJ2-1|15
CASTKTGVRYNEQFF
>TRBV20-1|-|TRBJ2-6|20
CSARDNGPSRTYSGANVLTF
>TRBV12-3/TRBV12-4|few|TRBJ1-4|15
CASRPTGGPNEKLFF
>TRBV28|-|TRBJ2-7|11
CASRAAYEQYF
>TRBV5-1|many|TRBJ2-7|16
CASSLALGAGGDEQYF
>TRBV6-2/TRBV6-3|-|TRBJ1-5|13
CASRGTSNQPQHF
>TRBV19|few|TRBJ1-1|14
CASKPPSMNTEAFF
>TRBV20-1|-|TRBJ2-7|14
CSASGGTGPLEQYF
>TRBV4-3|-|TRBJ2-3|15
CASSLLQGEGDTQYF
>TRBV4-3|many|TRBJ1-2|14
CASSQERDSYGYTF
>TRBV6-2/TRBV6-3|-|TRBJ1-1|14
CASSALDGSTEAFF
>TRBV28|-|TRBJ2-7|13
CASLAGGGREQYF
>TRBV20-1|-|TRBJ1-5|16
CSASPAPQGADQPQHF
>TRBV30|-|TRBJ1-1|14
CAWRSFGVTAEAFF
>TRBV28|few|TRBJ2-2|15
CASIRGRSTTGELFF
>TRBV2|-|TRBJ1-5|15
CAARGDREGNQPQHF
>TRBV30|-|TRBJ1-2|15
CAWRGSGSRSYGYTF
>TRBV27|few|TRBJ2-3|15
CASRSIETYTDTQYF
>TRBV5-1|-|TRBJ2-5|14
CASRREGPPETQYF
>TRBV7-2|few|TRBJ2-5|15
CASRPGTNLQETQYF
>TRBV7-3|-|TRBJ1-6|15
CASSPRGDRGSPLHF
>TRBV6-2/TRBV6-3|-|TRBJ1-1|15
CASYLSPGLSSEAFF
>TRBV5-5|few|TRBJ2-5|14
CASSLAVGLETQYF
>TRBV15|-|TRBJ2-4|14
CATSKRQGFDIQYF
>TRBV10-3|-|TRBJ1-5|13
CAITRDFNQPQHF
>TRBV24-1|-|TRBJ2-7|13
CATRAGSSYEQYF
>TRBV18|many|TRBJ2-5|14
CASSTNYGRETQYF
>TRBV28|-|TRBJ2-3|20
CASIQSRGLAGGEGTDTQYF
>TRBV7-2|few|TRBJ1-5|15
CASSLDTSGGQPQHF
>TRBV5-1|few|TRBJ2-1|15
CASSLGTSGQGEQFF
>TRBV15|few|TRBJ1-4|14
CATSRQGALEKLFF
>TRBV3-1|-|TRBJ2-6|14
CASSQSIGANVLTF
>TRBV12-3/TRBV12-4|-|TRBJ2-3|15
CASSSNREGPDTQYF
>TRBV9|-|TRBJ2-2|15
CASSPREGLTGELFF
>TRBV29-1|many|TRBJ1-2|13
CSVTQQTSYGYTF
>TRBV7-8|-|TRBJ1-3|16
CASSSSYGGSGNTIYF
>TRBV12-3/TRBV12-4|many|TRBJ1-2|16
CASSIGLVTTTSSYTF
>TRBV20-1|many|TRBJ2-1|12
CSASLLRNEQFF
>TRBV30|-|TRBJ1-3|17
CAWNRDRVPFSGNTIYF
>TRBV7-2|-|TRBJ1-1|17
CASSPRGGGRTNTEAFF
>TRBV6-5|many|TRBJ1-1|12
CAILPRNTEAFF
>TRBV5-1|few|TRBJ1-6|14
CASSVGQQNSPLHF
>TRBV11-1|few|TRBJ2-5|13
CASSHQDQETQYF
>TRBV7-2|-|TRBJ2-3|15
CASSPARGNPDTQYF
>TRBV5-1|few|TRBJ1-6|16
CASSLDPGAIQSPLHF
>TRBV7-2|-|TRBJ2-6|14
CASRTGTGANVLTF
>TRBV27|few|TRBJ1-5|13
CASSNRLNQPQHF
>TRBV6-6|-|TRBJ1-1|14
CASSSRGPRTEAFF